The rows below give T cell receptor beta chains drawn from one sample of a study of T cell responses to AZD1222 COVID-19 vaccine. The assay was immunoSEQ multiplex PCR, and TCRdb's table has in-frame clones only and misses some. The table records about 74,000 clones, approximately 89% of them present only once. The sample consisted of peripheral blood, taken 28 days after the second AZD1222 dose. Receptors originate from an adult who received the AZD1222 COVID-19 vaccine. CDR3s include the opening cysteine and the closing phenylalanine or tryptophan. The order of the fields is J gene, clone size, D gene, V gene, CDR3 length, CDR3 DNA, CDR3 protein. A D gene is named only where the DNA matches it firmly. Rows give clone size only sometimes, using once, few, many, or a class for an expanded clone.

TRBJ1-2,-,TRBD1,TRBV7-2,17,TGTGCCAGCAGCTTACCTCCGGGACAGGCGGATTACTATGGCTACACCTTC,CASSLPPGQADYYGYTF
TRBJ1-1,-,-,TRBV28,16,TGTGCCAGCAGTGGGGACTTTGGGGGGGCGAGTACTGAAGCTTTCTTT,CASSGDFGGASTEAFF
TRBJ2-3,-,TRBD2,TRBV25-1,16,TGTGCCAGCAGTGCCAGACTAGCGGGAGGGCCGGATACGCAGTATTTT,CASSARLAGGPDTQYF
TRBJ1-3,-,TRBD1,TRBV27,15,TGTGCCAGCAGTTCGCGGGACAGGGGGCAGGGAACCATATATTTT,CASSSRDRGQGTIYF
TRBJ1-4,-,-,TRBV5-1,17,TGCGCCAGCAGCTTAGGACAGTTCATCTATGGTAGAGAAAAACTGTTTTTT,CASSLGQFIYGREKLFF
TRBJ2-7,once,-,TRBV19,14,TGTGCCAGTAGTCGTGTGGGGCGGAGAGACGAGCAGTACTTC,CASSRVGRRDEQYF
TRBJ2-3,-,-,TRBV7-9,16,TGTGCCAGCAGCTTAGTGCGTGACACCAGCACAGATACGCAGTATTTT,CASSLVRDTSTDTQYF
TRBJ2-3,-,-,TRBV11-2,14,TGTGCCAGCAGCTTCTCGGAGGGCCAGGATACGCAGTATTTT,CASSFSEGQDTQYF
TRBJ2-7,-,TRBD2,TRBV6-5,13,TGTGCCAGCAGGATTAGCGGGAGTTACGAGCAGTACTTC,CASRISGSYEQYF
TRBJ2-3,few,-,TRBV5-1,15,TGCGCCAGCAGCTTAACCGGGATGAGGGCAGATACGCAGTATTTT,CASSLTGMRADTQYF
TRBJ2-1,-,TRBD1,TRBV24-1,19,TGTGCCACCAGTGATAGCGTAAATCTTGGACAGGCGTCCTACAATGAGCAGTTCTTC,CATSDSVNLGQASYNEQFF
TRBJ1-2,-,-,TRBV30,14,TGTGCCTGGAGCCACAGAACTACTAACTATGGCTACACCTTC,CAWSHRTTNYGYTF
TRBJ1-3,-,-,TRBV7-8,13,TGTGCCAGCAGCTTAGGGGACCCGCGCGGCATATATTTT,CASSLGDPRGIYF
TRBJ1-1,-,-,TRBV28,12,TGTGCCACCGTCGACGTCGCCACTGAAGCTTTCTTT,CATVDVATEAFF
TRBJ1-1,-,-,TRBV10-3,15,TGTGCCATCACCGAGGACGGGACGAGGAACACTGAAGCTTTCTTT,CAITEDGTRNTEAFF
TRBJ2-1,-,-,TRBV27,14,TGTGCCAGCAGCCTAGGAGGCTCCTACAATGAGCAGTTCTTC,CASSLGGSYNEQFF
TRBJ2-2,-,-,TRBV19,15,TGTGCCAGTGGAGCCCGCTCCCGGGACACCGGGGAGCTGTTTTTT,CASGARSRDTGELFF
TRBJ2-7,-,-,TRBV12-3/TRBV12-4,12,TGTGCCAGCAGTCGTACCTCCTACGAGCAGTACTTC,CASSRTSYEQYF
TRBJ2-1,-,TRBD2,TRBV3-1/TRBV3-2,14,TGTGCCAGCAGCCCTACGACTAGCGCCAATGAGCAGTTCTTC,CASSPTTSANEQFF
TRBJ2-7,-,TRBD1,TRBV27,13,TGTGCCAGCAGGGGACAGGGTGACTACGAGCAGTACTTC,CASRGQGDYEQYF
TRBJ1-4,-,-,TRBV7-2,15,TGTGCCTCGCGGCCCGTACACGCAACTAATGAAAAACTGTTTTTT,CASRPVHATNEKLFF
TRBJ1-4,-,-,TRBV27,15,TGTGCCAGCAGTCCAAGGGGGTCAGGTAATGAAAAACTGTTTTTT,CASSPRGSGNEKLFF
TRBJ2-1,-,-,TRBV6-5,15,TGTGCCAGCAGTTACTCGACCGGGCGCCACAATGAGCAGTTCTTC,CASSYSTGRHNEQFF
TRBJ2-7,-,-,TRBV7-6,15,TGTGCCAGCAGCTTAGACTATAGGGTGGCCTACGAGCAGTACTTC,CASSLDYRVAYEQYF
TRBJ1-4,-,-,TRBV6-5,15,TGTGCCAGATTTCAGCGAGGACACTCGAATGAAAAACTGTTTTTT,CARFQRGHSNEKLFF
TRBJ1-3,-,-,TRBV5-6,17,TGTGCCAGCAGCTGGGGGCGGGGCGAGCTCTCTGGAAACACCATATATTTT,CASSWGRGELSGNTIYF
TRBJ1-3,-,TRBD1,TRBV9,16,TGTGCCAGCAGCTTCCAGACAGGGGATCCTGGAAACACCATATATTTT,CASSFQTGDPGNTIYF
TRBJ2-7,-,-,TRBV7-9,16,TGTGCCAGCAGCCCCCGTTGGGATAGGGTTACCTACGAGCAGTACTTC,CASSPRWDRVTYEQYF
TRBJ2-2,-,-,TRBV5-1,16,TGCGCCAGCAGCTCACCTCGGTTCTCGAACACCGGGGAGCTGTTTTTT,CASSSPRFSNTGELFF
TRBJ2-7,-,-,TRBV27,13,TGTGCCAGCAGTTTGTTGGGCACGTACGAGCAGTACTTC,CASSLLGTYEQYF
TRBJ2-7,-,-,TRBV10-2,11,TGCGCCAGCAGTGGCAGTGACGAGCAGTACTTC,CASSGSDEQYF
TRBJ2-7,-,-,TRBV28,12,TGTGCCAGCAGTTTGTCTAGCTACGAGCAGTACTTC,CASSLSSYEQYF
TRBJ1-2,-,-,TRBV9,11,TGTGCCAGCAGCGTAGGATGGGATCACACCTTC,CASSVGWDHTF
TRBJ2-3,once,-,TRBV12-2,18,TGTGCAAGTCGCTTTATAGTTGATAGCGGGAGGACCACAGATACGCAGTATTTT,CASRFIVDSGRTTDTQYF
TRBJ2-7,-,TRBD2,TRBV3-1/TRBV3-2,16,TGTGCCAGCAGCCAAGATCTGGGCGGGAGAACCCACGAGCAGTACTTC,CASSQDLGGRTHEQYF
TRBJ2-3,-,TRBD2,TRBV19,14,TGTGCCAGTAGTATGGGCGGGAGATACGATACGCAGTATTTT,CASSMGGRYDTQYF
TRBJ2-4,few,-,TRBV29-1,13,TGCAGCGTTGTAAGGCAGGGCCTTGACATTCAGTACTTC,CSVVRQGLDIQYF
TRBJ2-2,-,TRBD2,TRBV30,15,TGTGCTGGGGGGGACGCCCCGGTGAGAACCGGGGAGCTGTTTTTT,CAGGDAPVRTGELFF
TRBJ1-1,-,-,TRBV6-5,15,TGTGCCAGTCTTAAGGGGGGACATATTCCACCTGAAGCTTTCTTT,CASLKGGHIPPEAFF
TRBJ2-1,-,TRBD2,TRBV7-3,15,TGTGCCAGCAGCCCCACTAGCGGGAGTGACAATGAGCAGTTCTTC,CASSPTSGSDNEQFF
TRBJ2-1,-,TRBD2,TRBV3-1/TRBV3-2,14,TGTGCCAGCAGCCAAGGGGGACTATCCAATGAGCAGTTCTTC,CASSQGGLSNEQFF
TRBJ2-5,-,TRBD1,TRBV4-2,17,TGTGCCAGCTCGCAAGCAGGGGGACAGGGCCCGGAGGAGACCCAGTACTTC,CASSQAGGQGPEETQYF
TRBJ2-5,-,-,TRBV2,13,TGTGCCAGCAGAGTTTCTGGGCCAGAGACCCAGTACTTC,CASRVSGPETQYF